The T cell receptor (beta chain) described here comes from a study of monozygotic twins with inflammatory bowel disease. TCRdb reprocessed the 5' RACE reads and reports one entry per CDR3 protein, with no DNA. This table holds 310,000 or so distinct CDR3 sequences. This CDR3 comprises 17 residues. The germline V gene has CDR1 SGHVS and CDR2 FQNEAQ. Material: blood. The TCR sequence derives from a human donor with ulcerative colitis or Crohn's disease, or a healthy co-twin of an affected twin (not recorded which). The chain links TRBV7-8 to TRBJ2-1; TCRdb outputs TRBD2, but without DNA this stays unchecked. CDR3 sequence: CASSLEGGASGYNEQFF. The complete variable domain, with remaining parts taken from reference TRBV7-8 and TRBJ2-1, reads GAGVSQSPRYKVAKRGQDVALRCDPISGHVSLFWYQQALGQGPEFLTYFQNEAQLDKSGLPSDRFFAERPEGSVSTLKIQRTQQEDSAVYLCASSLEGGASGYNEQFFGPGTRLTVL.